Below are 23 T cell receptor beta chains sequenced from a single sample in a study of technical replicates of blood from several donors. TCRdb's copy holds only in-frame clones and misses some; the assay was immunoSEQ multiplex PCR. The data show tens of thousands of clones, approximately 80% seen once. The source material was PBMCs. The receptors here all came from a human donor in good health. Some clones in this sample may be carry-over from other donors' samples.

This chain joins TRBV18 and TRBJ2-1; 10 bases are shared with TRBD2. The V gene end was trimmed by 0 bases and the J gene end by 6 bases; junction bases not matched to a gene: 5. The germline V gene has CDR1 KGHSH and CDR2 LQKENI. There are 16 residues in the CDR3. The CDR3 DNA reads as TGTGCCAGCTCACCACCTTCGCTAGCGGGGGTCAATGAGCAGTTCTTC. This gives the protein CASSPPSLAGVNEQFF.

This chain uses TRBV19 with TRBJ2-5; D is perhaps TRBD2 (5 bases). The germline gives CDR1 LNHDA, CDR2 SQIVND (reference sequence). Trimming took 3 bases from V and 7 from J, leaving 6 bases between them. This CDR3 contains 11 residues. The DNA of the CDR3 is TGTGCCAGTAGTATTGAGGGGACCCAGTACTTC. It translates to CASSIEGTQYF.

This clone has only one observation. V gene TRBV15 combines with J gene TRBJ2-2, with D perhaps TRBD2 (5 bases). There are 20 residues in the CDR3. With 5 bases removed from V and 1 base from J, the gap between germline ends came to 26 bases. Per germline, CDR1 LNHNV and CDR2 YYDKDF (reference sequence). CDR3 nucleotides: TGTGCCACCAGCGTAAGCCGGAGGTCCTGGGAGCATCTGAACACCGGGGAGCTGTTTTTT. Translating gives CATSVSRRSWEHLNTGELFF. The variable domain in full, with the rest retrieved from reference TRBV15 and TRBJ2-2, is DAMVIQNPRYQVTQFGKPVTLSCSQTLNHNVMYWYQQKSSQAPKLLFHYYDKDFNNEADTPDNFQSRRPNTSFCFLDIRSPGLGDTAMYLCATSVSRRSWEHLNTGELFFGEGSRLTVL.

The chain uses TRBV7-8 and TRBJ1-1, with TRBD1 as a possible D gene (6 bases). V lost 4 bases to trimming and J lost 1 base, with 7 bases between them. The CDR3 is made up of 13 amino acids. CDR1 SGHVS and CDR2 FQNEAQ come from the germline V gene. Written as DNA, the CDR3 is TGTGCCAGCAGCTGGGGACAGAACACTGAAGCTTTCTTT. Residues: CASSWGQNTEAFF.

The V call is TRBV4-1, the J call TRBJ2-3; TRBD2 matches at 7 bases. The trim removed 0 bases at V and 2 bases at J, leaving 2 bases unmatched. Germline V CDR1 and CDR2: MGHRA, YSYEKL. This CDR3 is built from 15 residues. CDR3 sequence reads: CASSQELAYTDTQYF. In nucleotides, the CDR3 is TGCGCCAGCAGCCAAGAACTAGCGTACACAGATACGCAGTATTTT.

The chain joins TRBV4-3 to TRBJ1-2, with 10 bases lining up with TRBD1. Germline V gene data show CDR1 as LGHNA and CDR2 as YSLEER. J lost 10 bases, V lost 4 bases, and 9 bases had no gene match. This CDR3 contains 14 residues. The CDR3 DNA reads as TGCGCCAGCAGCCGCACCGGGGGACAGGGGCCCTACACCTTC. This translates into CASSRTGGQGPYTF.

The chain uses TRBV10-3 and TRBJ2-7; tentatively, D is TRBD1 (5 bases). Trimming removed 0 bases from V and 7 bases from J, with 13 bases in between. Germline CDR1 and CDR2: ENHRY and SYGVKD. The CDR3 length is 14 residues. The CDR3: CAISESRDSGEQYF. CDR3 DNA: TGTGCCATCAGTGAGTCTAGGGATTCAGGGGAGCAGTACTTC.

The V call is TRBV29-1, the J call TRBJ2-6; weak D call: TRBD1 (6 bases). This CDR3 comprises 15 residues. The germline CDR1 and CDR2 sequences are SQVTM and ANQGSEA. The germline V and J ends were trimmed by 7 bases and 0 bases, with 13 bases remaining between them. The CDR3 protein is CSAGDRSSGANVLTF. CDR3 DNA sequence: TGCAGCGCAGGGGACCGATCCTCTGGGGCCAACGTCCTGACTTTC.

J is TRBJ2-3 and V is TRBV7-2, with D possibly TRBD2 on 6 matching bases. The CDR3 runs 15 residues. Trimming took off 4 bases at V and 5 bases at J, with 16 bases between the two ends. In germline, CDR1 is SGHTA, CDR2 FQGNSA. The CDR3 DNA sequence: TGTGCCAGCAGCTATGGCGGCGGGGTGGGAGATACGCAGTATTTT. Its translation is CASSYGGGVGDTQYF.

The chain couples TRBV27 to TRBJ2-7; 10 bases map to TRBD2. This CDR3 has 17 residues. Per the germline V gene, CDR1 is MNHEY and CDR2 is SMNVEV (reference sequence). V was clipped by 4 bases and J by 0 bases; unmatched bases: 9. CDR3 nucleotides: TGTGCCAGCAGTTCATGGGCTAGCGGGAGAAACTCCTACGAGCAGTACTTC. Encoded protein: CASSSWASGRNSYEQYF.

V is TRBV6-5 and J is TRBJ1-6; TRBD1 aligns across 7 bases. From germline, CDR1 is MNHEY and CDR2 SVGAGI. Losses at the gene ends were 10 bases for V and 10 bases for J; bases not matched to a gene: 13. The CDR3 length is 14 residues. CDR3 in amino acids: CATTPPGTASPLHF. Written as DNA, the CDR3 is TGTGCCACCACCCCCCCCGGGACAGCCTCACCCCTCCACTTT.

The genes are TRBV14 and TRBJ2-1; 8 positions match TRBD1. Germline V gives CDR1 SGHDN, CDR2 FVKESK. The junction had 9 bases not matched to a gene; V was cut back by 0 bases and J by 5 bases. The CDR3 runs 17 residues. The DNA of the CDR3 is TGTGCCAGCAGCCAAGATTGGACAGGGATTTTCAACAATGAGCAGTTCTTC. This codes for CASSQDWTGIFNNEQFF.

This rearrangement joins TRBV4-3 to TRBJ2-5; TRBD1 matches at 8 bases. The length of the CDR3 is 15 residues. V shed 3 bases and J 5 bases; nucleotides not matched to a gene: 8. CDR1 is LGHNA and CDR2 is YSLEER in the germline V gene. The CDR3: CASSHGGQGVETQYF. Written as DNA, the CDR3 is TGCGCCAGCAGCCATGGAGGACAGGGAGTGGAGACCCAGTACTTC.

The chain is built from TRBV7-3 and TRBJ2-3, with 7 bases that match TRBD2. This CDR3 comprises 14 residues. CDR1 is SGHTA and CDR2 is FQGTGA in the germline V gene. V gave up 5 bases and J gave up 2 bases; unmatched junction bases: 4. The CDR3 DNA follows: TGTGCCAGCAGCCTCGGGACTATCACAGATACGCAGTATTTT. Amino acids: CASSLGTITDTQYF.

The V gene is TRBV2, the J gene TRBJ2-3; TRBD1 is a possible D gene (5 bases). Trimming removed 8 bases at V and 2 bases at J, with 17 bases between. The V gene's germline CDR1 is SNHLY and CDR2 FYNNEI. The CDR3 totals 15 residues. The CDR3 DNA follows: TGTGCCAGCTGTGTTAATGGGGCCGTCACAGATACGCAGTATTTT. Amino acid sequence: CASCVNGAVTDTQYF. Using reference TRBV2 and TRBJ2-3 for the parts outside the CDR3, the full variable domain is EPEVTQTPSHQVTQMGQEVILRCVPISNHLYFYWYRQILGQKVEFLVSFYNNEISEKSEIFDDQFSVERPDGSNFTLKIRSTKLEDSAMYFCASCVNGAVTDTQYFGPGTRLTVL.

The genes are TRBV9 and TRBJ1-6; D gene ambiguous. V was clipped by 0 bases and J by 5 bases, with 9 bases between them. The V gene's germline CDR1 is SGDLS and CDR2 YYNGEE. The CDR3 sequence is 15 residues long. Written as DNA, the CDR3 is TGTGCCAGCAGCGTAGGGGAGAGAAATAATTCACCCCTCCACTTT. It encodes CASSVGERNNSPLHF.

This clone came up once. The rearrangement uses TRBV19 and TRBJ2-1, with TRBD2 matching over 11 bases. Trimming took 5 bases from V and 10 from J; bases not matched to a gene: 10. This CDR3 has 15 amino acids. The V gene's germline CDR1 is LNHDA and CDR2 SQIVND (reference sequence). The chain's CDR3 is CASSGKTSGAFEQFF. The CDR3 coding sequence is TGTGCCAGTAGTGGAAAGACTAGCGGGGCGTTCGAGCAGTTCTTC. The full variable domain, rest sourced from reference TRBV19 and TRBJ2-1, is DGGITQSPKYLFRKEGQNVTLSCEQNLNHDAMYWYRQDPGQGLRLIYYSQIVNDFQKGDIAEGYSVSREKKESFPLTVTSAQKNPTAFYLCASSGKTSGAFEQFFGPGTRLTVL.

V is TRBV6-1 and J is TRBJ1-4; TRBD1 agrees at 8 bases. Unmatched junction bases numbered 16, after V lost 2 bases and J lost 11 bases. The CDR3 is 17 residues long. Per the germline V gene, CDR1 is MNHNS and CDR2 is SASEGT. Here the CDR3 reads CASSETIFRTGPWKLFF. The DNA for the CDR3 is TGTGCCAGCAGTGAAACGATCTTCAGGACAGGGCCGTGGAAACTGTTTTTT.

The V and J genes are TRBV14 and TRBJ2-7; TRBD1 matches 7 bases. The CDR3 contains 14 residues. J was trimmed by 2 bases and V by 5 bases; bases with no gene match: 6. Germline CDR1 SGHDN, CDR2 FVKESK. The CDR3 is CASSAGTATYEQYF. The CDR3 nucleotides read TGTGCCAGCAGCGCAGGGACAGCTACCTACGAGCAGTACTTC.

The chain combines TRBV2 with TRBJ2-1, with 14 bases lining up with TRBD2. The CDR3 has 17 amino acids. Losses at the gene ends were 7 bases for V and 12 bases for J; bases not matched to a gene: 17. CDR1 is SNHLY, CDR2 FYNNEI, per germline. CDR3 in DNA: TGTGCCAGCATGGGACTAGCGGGAGATGAGGGGGAAGGGGGGCAGTTCTTC. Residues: CASMGLAGDEGEGGQFF. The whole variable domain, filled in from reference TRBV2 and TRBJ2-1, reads EPEVTQTPSHQVTQMGQEVILRCVPISNHLYFYWYRQILGQKVEFLVSFYNNEISEKSEIFDDQFSVERPDGSNFTLKIRSTKLEDSAMYFCASMGLAGDEGEGGQFFGPGTRLTVL.

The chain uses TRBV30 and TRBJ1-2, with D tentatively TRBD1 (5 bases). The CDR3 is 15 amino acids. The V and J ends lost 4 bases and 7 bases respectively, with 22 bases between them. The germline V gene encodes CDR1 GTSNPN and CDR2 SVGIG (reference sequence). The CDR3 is CAWIGSLGRASGYTF. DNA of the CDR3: TGTGCCTGGATTGGTAGTTTGGGCAGGGCCTCTGGCTACACCTTC.

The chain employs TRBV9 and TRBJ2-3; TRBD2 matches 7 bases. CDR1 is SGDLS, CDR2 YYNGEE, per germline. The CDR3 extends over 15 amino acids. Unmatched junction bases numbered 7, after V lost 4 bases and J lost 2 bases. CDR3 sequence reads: CASSPRDYPTDTQYF. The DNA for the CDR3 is TGTGCCAGCAGCCCCCGGGACTACCCCACAGATACGCAGTATTTT.

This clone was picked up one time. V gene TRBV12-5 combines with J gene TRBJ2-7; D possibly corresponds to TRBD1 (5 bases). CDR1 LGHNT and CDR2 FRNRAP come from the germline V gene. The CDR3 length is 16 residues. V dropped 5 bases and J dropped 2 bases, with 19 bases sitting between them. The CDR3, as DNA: TGTGCTAGTGGTATCTCCCTTTTCGGCAGGGCCTACGAGCAGTACTTC. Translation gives CASGISLFGRAYEQYF. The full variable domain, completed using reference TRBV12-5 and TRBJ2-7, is DARVTQTPRHKVTEMGQEVTMRCQPILGHNTVFWYRQTMMQGLELLAYFRNRAPLDDSGMPKDRFSAEMPDATLATLKIQPSEPRDSAVYFCASGISLFGRAYEQYFGPGTRLTVT.